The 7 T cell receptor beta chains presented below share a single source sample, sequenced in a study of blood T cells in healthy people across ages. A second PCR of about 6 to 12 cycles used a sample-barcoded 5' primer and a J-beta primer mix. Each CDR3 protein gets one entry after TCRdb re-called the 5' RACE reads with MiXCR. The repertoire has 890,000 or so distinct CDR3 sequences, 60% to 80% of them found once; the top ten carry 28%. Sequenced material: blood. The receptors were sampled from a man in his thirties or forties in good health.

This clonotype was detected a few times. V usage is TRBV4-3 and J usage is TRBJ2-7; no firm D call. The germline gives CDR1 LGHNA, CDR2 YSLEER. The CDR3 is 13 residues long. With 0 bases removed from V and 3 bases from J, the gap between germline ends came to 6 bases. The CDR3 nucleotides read TGCGCCAGCAGCCAAGATGTAGACTACGAGCAGTACTTC. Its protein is CASSQDVDYEQYF.

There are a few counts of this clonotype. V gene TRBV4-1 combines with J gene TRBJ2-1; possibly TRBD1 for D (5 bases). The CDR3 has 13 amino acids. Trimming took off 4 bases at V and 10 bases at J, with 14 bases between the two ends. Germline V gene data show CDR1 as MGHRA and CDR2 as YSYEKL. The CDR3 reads CASSLTDTREQFF. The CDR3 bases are TGCGCCAGCAGCCTCACGGACACTCGGGAGCAGTTCTTC.

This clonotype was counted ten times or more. DNA of the CDR3: TGTGCCAGCAGTTTGGGGGGGTTTGAGACCCAGTACTTC. Amino acids: CASSLGGFETQYF. The chain recombines TRBV12-3 or TRBV12-4 with TRBJ2-5; 7 bases align to TRBD2. The CDR3 runs to 13 residues. Unmatched junction bases numbered 3, after V lost 3 bases and J lost 5 bases.

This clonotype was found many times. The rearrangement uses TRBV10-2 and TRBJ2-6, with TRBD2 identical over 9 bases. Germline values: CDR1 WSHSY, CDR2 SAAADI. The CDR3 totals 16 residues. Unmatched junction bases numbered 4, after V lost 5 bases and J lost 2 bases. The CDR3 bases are TGCGCCAGCAGTCCAGCGGGGGGTACTGGGGCCAACGTCCTGACTTTC. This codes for CASSPAGGTGANVLTF.

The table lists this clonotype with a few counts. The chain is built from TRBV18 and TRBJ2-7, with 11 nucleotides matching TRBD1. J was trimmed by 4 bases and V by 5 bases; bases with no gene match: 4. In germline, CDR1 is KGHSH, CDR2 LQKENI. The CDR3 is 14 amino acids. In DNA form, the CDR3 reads TGTGCCAGCTCAATGGGACAGGGGGATTACGAGCAGTACTTC. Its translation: CASSMGQGDYEQYF.

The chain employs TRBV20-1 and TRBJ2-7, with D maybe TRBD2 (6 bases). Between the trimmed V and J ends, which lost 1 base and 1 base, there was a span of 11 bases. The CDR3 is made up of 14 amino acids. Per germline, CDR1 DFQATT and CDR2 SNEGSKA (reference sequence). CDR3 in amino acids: CSARVFGGSYEQYF. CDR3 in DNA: TGCAGTGCTAGAGTCTTTGGGGGGTCCTACGAGCAGTACTTC.

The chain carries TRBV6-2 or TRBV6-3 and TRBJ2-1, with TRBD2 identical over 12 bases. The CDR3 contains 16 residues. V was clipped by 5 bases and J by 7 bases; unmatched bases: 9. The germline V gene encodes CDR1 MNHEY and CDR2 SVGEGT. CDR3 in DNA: TGTGCCAGCAGTCTAGCGGGGGGGCGTCTCAGGAATGAGCAGTTCTTC. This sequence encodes CASSLAGGRLRNEQFF.